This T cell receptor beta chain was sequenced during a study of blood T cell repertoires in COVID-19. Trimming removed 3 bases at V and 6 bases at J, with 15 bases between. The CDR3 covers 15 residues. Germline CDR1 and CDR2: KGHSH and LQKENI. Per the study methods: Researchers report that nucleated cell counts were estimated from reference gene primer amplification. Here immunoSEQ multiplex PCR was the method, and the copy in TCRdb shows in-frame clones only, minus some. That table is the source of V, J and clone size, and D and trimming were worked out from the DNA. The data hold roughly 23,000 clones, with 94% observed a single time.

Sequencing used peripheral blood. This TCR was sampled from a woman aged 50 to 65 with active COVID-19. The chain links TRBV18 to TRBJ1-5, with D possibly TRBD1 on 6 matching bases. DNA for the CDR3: TGTGCCAGCTCACCCTATGAACAGGGCGGTCAGCCCCAGCATTTT. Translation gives CASSPYEQGGQPQHF.